The T cell receptor (beta chain) described here comes from a study of T-cell memory formation after mild COVID-19. The overall study: TCR clusters were mostly confined to one donor each. The study, taken as a whole, reports: Pre-infection memory showed some responding clones, and this suggested that cross-reactive memory joined. SARS-CoV-2 specificity was not confirmed for second-wave clones peaking on day 37.

Germline assignment: CDR1 MNHNS and CDR2 SASEGT. This CDR3 has 14 amino acids. V lost 10 bases to trimming and J lost 7 bases, with 20 bases between them. UMIs and sample barcodes were carried by the TCR alpha and TCR beta cDNA libraries that 5'RACE produced using constant-segment primers. TCRdb ran MiXCR on the 5' RACE reads and lists one entry per CDR3 protein. The sample lists hundreds of thousands of distinct CDR3 sequences, approximately 15% seen once, with roughly 21% in the top ten. As to this clonotype: Its antigen remains unidentified.

This clonotype was obtained from a man between 18 and 35 years old who had mild COVID-19 (a few samples of this study predate the infection). Cell type and time point are not known. This chain joins TRBV6-1 and TRBJ1-5; no reliable D call. The sequencing input was PBMCs or a T cell subset sorted from them (not recorded which). CDR3 nucleotide sequence: TGTGCCACCTTCCAACAGACGAAGGGACAGCCCCAGCATTTT. Its protein is CATFQQTKGQPQHF.